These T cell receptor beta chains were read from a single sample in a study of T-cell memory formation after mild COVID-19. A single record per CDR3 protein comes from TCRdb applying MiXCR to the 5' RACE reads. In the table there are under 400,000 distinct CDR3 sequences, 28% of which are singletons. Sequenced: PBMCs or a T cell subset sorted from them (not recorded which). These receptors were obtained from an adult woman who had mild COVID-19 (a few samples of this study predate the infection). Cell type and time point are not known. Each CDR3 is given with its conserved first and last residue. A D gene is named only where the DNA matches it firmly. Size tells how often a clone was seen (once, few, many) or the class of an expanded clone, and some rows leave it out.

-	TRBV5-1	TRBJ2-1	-	CASSLAVVGGNEQFF	TGCGCCAGCAGCTTGGCCGTGGTTGGGGGAAATGAGCAGTTCTTC
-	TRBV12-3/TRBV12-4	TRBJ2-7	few	CASSHLSYEQYF	TGTGCCAGCAGCCACCTCTCCTACGAGCAGTACTTC
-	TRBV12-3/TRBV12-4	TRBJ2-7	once	CASSFGSGIEQYF	TGTGCCAGCAGTTTCGGGTCTGGGATAGAGCAGTACTTC
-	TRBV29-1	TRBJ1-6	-	CSVVFPNNSPLHF	TGCAGCGTTGTATTTCCGAATAATTCACCCCTCCACTTT
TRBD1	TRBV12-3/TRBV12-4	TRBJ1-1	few	CASTFPSTGHTEAFF	TGTGCCAGCACCTTCCCCTCGACAGGGCACACTGAAGCTTTCTTT
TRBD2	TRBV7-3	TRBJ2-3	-	CASSLVPAGGPRTDTQYF	TGTGCCAGCAGCTTAGTTCCAGCGGGGGGGCCACGCACAGATACGCAGTATTTT
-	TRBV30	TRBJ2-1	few	CAWWDTPSYNEQFF	TGTGCCTGGTGGGACACACCCTCCTACAATGAGCAGTTCTTC
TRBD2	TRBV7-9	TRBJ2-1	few	CASSDPSGRAGNEQFF	TGTGCCAGCAGCGACCCTAGCGGGAGGGCGGGCAATGAGCAGTTCTTC
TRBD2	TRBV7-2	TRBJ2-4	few	CASSHQGLAGGTKNIQYF	TGTGCCAGCAGCCACCAGGGACTAGCGGGAGGGACCAAAAACATTCAGTACTTC
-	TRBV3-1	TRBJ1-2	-	CASSQASGGYTF	TGTGCCAGCAGCCAAGCATCCGGCGGCTACACCTTC